This TCR beta chain was recovered during a study of blood T cell repertoires in COVID-19. Study details: Spain, Italy and the United States supplied samples that represented acute and convalescent COVID-19. PBMCs, B-cell-depleted T cells, or T cells provided the cDNA or gDNA that made up the material.

The CDR3 totals 13 residues. Germline CDR1 reads MNHEY; CDR2 reads SVGEGT. V gave up 5 bases and J gave up 5 bases, with 13 bases separating them. Original processing notes: Estimates of nucleated cell counts were drawn from the amplification of reference gene primers. Assay: immunoSEQ multiplex PCR; the TCRdb copy retains only in-frame clones and omits some. D and trimming come from the DNA, and the V and J calls and clone size come from that table. The profile shows a few hundred thousand clones, roughly 84% of them singletons. The clonotype was recovered from a man between 45 and 60 years old with active or convalescent COVID-19. This chain joins TRBV6-2 or TRBV6-3 and TRBJ2-7, with D possibly being TRBD2 (6 bases). The source material was peripheral blood. As DNA, the CDR3 is TGTGCCAGCAGTCGGGACTGGTGGGACGAGCAGTACTTC. It encodes CASSRDWWDEQYF.